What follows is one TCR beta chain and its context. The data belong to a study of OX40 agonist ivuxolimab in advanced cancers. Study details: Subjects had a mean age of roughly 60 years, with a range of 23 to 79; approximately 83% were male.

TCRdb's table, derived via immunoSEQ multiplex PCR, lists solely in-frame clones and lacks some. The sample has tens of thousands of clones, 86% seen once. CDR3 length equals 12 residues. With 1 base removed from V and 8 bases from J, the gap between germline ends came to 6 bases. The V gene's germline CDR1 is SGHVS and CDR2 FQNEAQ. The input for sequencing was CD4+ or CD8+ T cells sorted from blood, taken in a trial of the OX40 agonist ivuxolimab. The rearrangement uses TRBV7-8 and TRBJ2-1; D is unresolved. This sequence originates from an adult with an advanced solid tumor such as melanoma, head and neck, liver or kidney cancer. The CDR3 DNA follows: TGTGCCAGCAGCTTAGGGTCCGATGAGCAGTTCTTC. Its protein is CASSLGSDEQFF. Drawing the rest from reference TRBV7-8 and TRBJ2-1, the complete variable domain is GAGVSQSPRYKVAKRGQDVALRCDPISGHVSLFWYQQALGQGPEFLTYFQNEAQLDKSGLPSDRFFAERPEGSVSTLKIQRTQQEDSAVYLCASSLGSDEQFFGPGTRLTVL.